Included here is one TCR beta chain sequence, with context. The data belong to a study of blood T cell repertoires in COVID-19. Study background: Acute and convalescent COVID-19 samples came from the United States, Italy and Spain. From T cells, B-cell-depleted T cells, or PBMCs came the material, which was cDNA or gDNA.

The repertoire was sequenced with immunoSEQ multiplex PCR; TCRdb's copy has only in-frame clones and lacks some. In the table there are 270,000 or so clones, approximately 86% of which are singletons. This CDR3 has 12 residues. Trimming shortened V by 5 bases and J by 0 bases, and 4 bases separated the two germline ends. The germline V gene has CDR1 MNHNY and CDR2 SVGAGI (reference sequence). The receptor was isolated from a man between 35 and 55 years old with active or convalescent COVID-19. The V gene is TRBV6-6, the J gene TRBJ1-1, with D unresolved. The sample consisted of peripheral blood. The CDR3 coding sequence is TGTGCCAGCAGTCCAGTGAACACTGAAGCTTTCTTT. Its translation is CASSPVNTEAFF.